This TCR beta chain was documented in a study of human T cells and chemical hapten exposure. Study at large: On around 2 cm by around 2 cm of upper inner arm skin, sensitization was performed with 2% DPC.

Broader study findings: Expanded TCRs were compared with controls, and the expanded TCRs formed significantly more large CDR3 similarity clusters. Positive correlation was observed between PT1 expanded TCR counts and patch test score.

As to time point: pre-sensitization, week 0. The treatment was: therapeutic diphenylcyclopropenone sensitization with weekly scalp DPC. Each donor was an alopecia patient between 18 and 70 years of age who qualified for DPC. TCRdb used MiXCR to reprocess the RACE reads, holding one entry per CDR3 protein. The table has over 300,000 distinct CDR3 sequences, roughly 4.6% seen once; the top ten hold around 2.6%. In regard to this clonotype: Antigen unknown.

This receptor was identified in a woman aged 50 to 65 with alopecia areata. Some clones in this sample may be carry-over from other donors' samples. Sequenced material: whole blood, taken in connection with sensitization to the hapten diphenylcyclopropenone (DPC).

CDR3 in amino acids: CASSSGTSGYHTDTQYF. The CDR3 DNA reads as TGTGCCAGCAGTTCCGGGACTAGCGGGTACCACACAGATACGCAGTATTTT. This chain links TRBV11-3 with TRBJ2-3; 12 nucleotides line up with TRBD2. V lost 6 bases, J lost 2 bases, and 9 bases stayed unmatched. Germline loops: CDR1 SGHNT, CDR2 YENEEA. The CDR3 runs 17 residues.